This T cell receptor (beta chain) was profiled in a study of cytomegalovirus exposure and HLA in healthy donors. V was cut by 4 bases and J by 8 bases, with 9 bases left in between. CDR3 length: 12 amino acids. Germline CDR1 is LNHNV and CDR2 is YYDKDF (reference sequence). Study observations and caveats: TCR beta sequences reportedly predicted most subjects' HLA-A and HLA-B alleles accurately. Most TCR sequences were uncommon, yet certain public TCRs appeared in many donors.

This clone occurred once. Its antigen is not known. PCR involved 60 Vbeta and 13 Jbeta primers. Repertoires were generated with immunoSEQ multiplex PCR, while TCRdb's copy carries only in-frame clones and drops some. The table has 130,000 to 150,000 clones, roughly three quarters seen once. This clonotype originated in a female donor in good health and CMV-seronegative. The rearrangement joins TRBV15 to TRBJ2-1, with a weak D call TRBD2 (5 bases). The sample was PBMCs. The CDR3 spells CATSMRADEQFF. CDR3 nucleotide sequence: TGTGCCACCAGCATGAGGGCCGATGAGCAGTTCTTC.